A selection of T cell receptor beta chains follows, all from one sample in a study of post-analysis software for immune sequencing data. TCRdb re-called the PCR reads through MiXCR, storing one row per CDR3 protein. The sample lists 500,000 to 600,000 distinct CDR3 sequences, about 44% occurring once. Sequencing input: blood. These receptors were taken from a girl aged 5-17 years with multiple sclerosis. Each CDR3 is given with its conserved first and last residue. The D gene is left open where the match is weak. Rows may omit the clone size; those that give it use once, few, many or a size class.

J gene	V gene	D gene	clone size	CDR3 DNA	CDR3 protein
TRBJ2-5	TRBV7-9	TRBD1	.	TGTGCCAGCAGACGACAGGGGGCCGGAGAGACCCAGTACTTC	CASRRQGAGETQYF
TRBJ1-5	TRBV12-3/TRBV12-4	.	few	TGTGCCAGCAGATTTGGGCCAGAGCCCCAGCATTTT	CASRFGPEPQHF
TRBJ2-7	TRBV12-3/TRBV12-4	.	few	TGTGCCAGCAGTTTAGATGGTAGCGGCCCCTCCTACGAGCAGTACTTC	CASSLDGSGPSYEQYF
TRBJ1-4	TRBV12-3/TRBV12-4	.	.	TGTGCCAGCAGTTTATATAGGGGGGAAAAACTGTTTTTT	CASSLYRGEKLFF
TRBJ2-1	TRBV12-3/TRBV12-4	TRBD2	.	TGTGCCAGCAGCCCCGGTAGCGGGAGTAGTTATGAGCAGTTCTTC	CASSPGSGSSYEQFF
TRBJ1-2	TRBV7-2	TRBD1	.	TGTGCCAGCAGCTTTTCGGGACAGGGTCTTAACTATGGCTACACCTTC	CASSFSGQGLNYGYTF
TRBJ1-2	TRBV2	.	.	TGTGCCAGCAGTGGACAGTCTAGTGGCTACACCTTC	CASSGQSSGYTF
TRBJ2-3	TRBV5-5	.	many	TGTGCCAGCAGCACCAAGAGGTCTAGCACAGATACGCAGTATTTT	CASSTKRSSTDTQYF
TRBJ2-7	TRBV6-8	TRBD1	.	TGTGCCAGCAGAAAACCGGGACAGGGGCCCTACGAGCAGTACTTC	CASRKPGQGPYEQYF
TRBJ1-2	TRBV20-1	.	once	TGCAGTGCTCCCTTTGGGATGAATCGGAACTATGGCTACACCTTC	CSAPFGMNRNYGYTF
TRBJ2-7	TRBV9	TRBD1	.	TGTGCCAGCAGCGCGACCGGGACAGGAACCTACGAGCAGTACTTC	CASSATGTGTYEQYF
TRBJ2-5	TRBV5-1	.	.	TGCGCCAGCAGCTTGGGAGAAATCGGGACGGGGCGGAAGACCCAGTACTTC	CASSLGEIGTGRKTQYF
TRBJ1-1	TRBV29-1	.	few	TGCAGCACCGAGGGGAGGGGCACCACTGAAGCTTTCTTT	CSTEGRGTTEAFF
TRBJ1-3	TRBV3-1	.	.	TGTGCCAGCAGCCAAGGTTATGGGCCTCATGGAAACACCATATATTTT	CASSQGYGPHGNTIYF
TRBJ2-1	TRBV13	.	.	TGTGCCAGCAGCTCAACTACGTACAATGAGCAGTTCTTC	CASSSTTYNEQFF
TRBJ2-1	TRBV5-1	.	few	TGCGCCAGCAGCGGCGGAGTCAACAATGAGCAGTTCTTC	CASSGGVNNEQFF
TRBJ1-2	TRBV12-3/TRBV12-4	.	few	TGTGCCAGCAGGTTGACAGTGGACTATGGCTACACCTTC	CASRLTVDYGYTF
TRBJ2-4	TRBV12-3/TRBV12-4	TRBD2	.	TGTGCCAGCAGTCCAATAGCGGGGGGGCGGGAAATTCAGTACTTC	CASSPIAGGREIQYF
TRBJ2-5	TRBV20-1	.	.	TGCAGTGCTAGGGGGGGGCGGGAGACCCAGTACTTC	CSARGGRETQYF
TRBJ2-7	TRBV4-2	.	.	TGTGCCAGCAGCCAAGCGGTACGGGAAGGGGAATTCTCCTACGAGCAGTACTTC	CASSQAVREGEFSYEQYF
TRBJ2-3	TRBV12-3/TRBV12-4	TRBD1	few	TGTGCCAGCACCCACAGGGGGCGCACAGATACGCAGTATTTT	CASTHRGRTDTQYF
TRBJ1-5	TRBV29-1	.	.	TGCAGCGTTGCAACGGGGACGGGCAATCAGCCCCAGCATTTT	CSVATGTGNQPQHF
TRBJ2-1	TRBV29-1	.	once	TGCAGCACCCGGCGCGAGAGCTCCTACAATGAGCAGTTCTTC	CSTRRESSYNEQFF
TRBJ2-5	TRBV5-5	TRBD2	.	TGTGCCAGCAGTCATTATAGCGGGGACTCTCAAGAGACCCAGTACTTC	CASSHYSGDSQETQYF
TRBJ2-1	TRBV6-2/TRBV6-3	.	.	TGTGCCAGCAGTCCCCTCCAATACAATGAGCAGTTCTTC	CASSPLQYNEQFF
TRBJ2-7	TRBV10-3	.	.	TGTGCCATCAGTGCAGGGATTTACGAGCAGTACTTC	CAISAGIYEQYF
TRBJ2-5	TRBV20-1	TRBD2	.	TGCAGTGCCACCCCCCTAGGAGCGGGGGGTGGGCAAGAGACCCAGTACTTC	CSATPLGAGGGQETQYF